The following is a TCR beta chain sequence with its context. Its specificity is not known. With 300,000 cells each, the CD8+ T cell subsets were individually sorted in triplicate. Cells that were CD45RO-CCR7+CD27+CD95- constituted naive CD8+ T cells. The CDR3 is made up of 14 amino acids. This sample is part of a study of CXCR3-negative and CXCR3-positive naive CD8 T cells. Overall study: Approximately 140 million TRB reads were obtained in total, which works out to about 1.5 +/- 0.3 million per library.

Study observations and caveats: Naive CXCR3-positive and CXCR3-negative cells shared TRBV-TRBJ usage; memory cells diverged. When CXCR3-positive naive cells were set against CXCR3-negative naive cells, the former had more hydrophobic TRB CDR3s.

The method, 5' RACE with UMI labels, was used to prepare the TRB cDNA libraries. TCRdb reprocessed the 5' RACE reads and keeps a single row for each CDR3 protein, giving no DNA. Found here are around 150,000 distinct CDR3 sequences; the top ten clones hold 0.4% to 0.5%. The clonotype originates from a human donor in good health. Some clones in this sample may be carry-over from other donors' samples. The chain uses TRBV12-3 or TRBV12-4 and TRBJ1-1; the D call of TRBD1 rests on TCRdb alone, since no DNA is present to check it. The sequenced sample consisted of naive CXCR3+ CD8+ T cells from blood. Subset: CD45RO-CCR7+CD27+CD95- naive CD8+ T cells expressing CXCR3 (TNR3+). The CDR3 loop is CASSFARGHVEAFF.